The next 23 T cell receptor beta chains were all read from a single sample in a study of T cell responses to AZD1222 COVID-19 vaccine. Here immunoSEQ multiplex PCR was the method, and the copy in TCRdb shows in-frame clones only, minus some. The sample records some 140,000 clones, roughly 90% being singletons. The material was peripheral blood, obtained on day 0 of AZD1222 vaccination. The receptors derive from an adult in good health.

This rearrangement joins TRBV30 to TRBJ2-5; 14 positions agree with TRBD2. In germline, CDR1 is GTSNPN, CDR2 SVGIG (reference sequence). V was pared by 5 bases and J by 5 bases, with 10 bases of the junction left unmatched. The CDR3 spans 16 residues. DNA of the CDR3: TGTGCCTGGGGACTAGCGGGGGGCATGCCGGGGGAGACCCAGTACTTC. Translated: CAWGLAGGMPGETQYF.

This clone was seen a handful of times. The chain recombines TRBV6-2 or TRBV6-3 with TRBJ2-5; D is ambiguous. V was cut by 5 bases and J by 6 bases, with 13 bases left in between. The V gene's germline CDR1 is MNHEY and CDR2 SVGEGT. This CDR3 has 13 residues. The CDR3 loop is CASSTTGKKTQYF. CDR3 DNA: TGTGCCAGCAGTACTACCGGCAAAAAGACCCAGTACTTC.

This CDR3 reads CASSLIRAGRSYEQYF. DNA for the CDR3: TGTGCCAGCAGCTTAATCAGGGCAGGGAGATCCTACGAGCAGTACTTC. V is TRBV7-3 and J is TRBJ2-7, with D perhaps being TRBD1 or TRBD2 (5 bases each). Trimming pared 1 base from V and 1 base from J, leaving 14 bases between. CDR1 is SGHTA, CDR2 FQGTGA, per germline. The CDR3 runs 16 residues. Complete variable domain (other parts from reference TRBV7-3 and TRBJ2-7): GAGVSQTPSNKVTEKGKYVELRCDPISGHTALYWYRQSLGQGPEFLIYFQGTGAADDSGLPNDRFFAVRPEGSVSTLKIQRTERGDSAVYLCASSLIRAGRSYEQYFGPGTRLTVT.

The chain joins TRBV11-2 to TRBJ2-7; no clear D gene. CDR3 length equals 10 residues. Trimming cost V 3 bases and J 9 bases, with 6 bases left between them. Germline CDR1 reads SGHAT; CDR2 reads FQNNGV. CDR3 amino acids: CASSLDMQYF. The CDR3 DNA reads as TGTGCCAGCAGCTTGGATATGCAGTACTTC. Drawing the rest from reference TRBV11-2 and TRBJ2-7, the complete variable domain is EAGVAQSPRYKIIEKRQSVAFWCNPISGHATLYWYQQILGQGPKLLIQFQNNGVVDDSQLPKDRFSAERLKGVDSTLKIQPAKLEDSAVYLCASSLDMQYFGPGTRLTVT.

The rearrangement joins TRBV5-1 to TRBJ1-2; no clear D gene. V lost 3 bases, J lost 5 bases, and 8 bases lay in between. The CDR3 totals 12 residues. CDR1 SGHRS and CDR2 YFSETQ come from the germline V gene. The CDR3 is CASSSDGYGYTF. CDR3 DNA: TGCGCCAGCAGCTCGGACGGGTATGGCTACACCTTC.

The rearrangement links TRBV12-3 or TRBV12-4 to TRBJ2-7; no firm D call. The CDR3 is made up of 12 amino acids. The V end was cut by 5 bases, the J end by 5 bases, with 10 bases between. For the CDR3, the DNA is TGTGCCAGCAGTCCCCCCGGAAACGAGCAGTACTTC. It codes for CASSPPGNEQYF.

V usage is TRBV27 and J usage is TRBJ2-7; a possible D gene is TRBD2 (6 bases). The CDR3 is made up of 14 amino acids. Trimming cost V 7 bases and J 1 base, with 14 bases left between them. CDR1 is MNHEY and CDR2 is SMNVEV in the germline V gene (reference sequence). In DNA, the CDR3 is TGTGCCAGCACCCCTCGTGCGGGGTCCTACGAGCAGTACTTC. It encodes CASTPRAGSYEQYF.

The chain joins TRBV10-3 to TRBJ1-5; D gene ambiguous. Per germline, CDR1 ENHRY and CDR2 SYGVKD. The CDR3 has 15 residues. Trimming pared 2 bases from V and 2 bases from J, leaving 10 bases between. CDR3 sequence (DNA): TGTGCCATCAGTGAGGGGCGGGTGGGCAATCAGCCCCAGCATTTT. This encodes CAISEGRVGNQPQHF.

This chain connects TRBV29-1 to TRBJ2-7, with no clear D. The V gene's germline CDR1 is SQVTM and CDR2 ANQGSEA. This CDR3 comprises 14 residues. Trimming pared 5 bases from V and 7 bases from J, leaving 21 bases between. As DNA, the CDR3 is TGCAGCGTTTCTGTTCGTCTCGCCGCGCGGGAGCAGTACTTC. As protein: CSVSVRLAAREQYF.

The chain uses TRBV3-1 (or the pseudogene TRBV3-2) and TRBJ2-5; maybe TRBD1 (6 bases). The CDR3 is 22 amino acids. Germline V gene lookup returns CDR1 LGHDT and CDR2 YNNKEL (reference sequence). Trimming shortened V by 1 base and J by 2 bases, and 32 bases separated the two germline ends. The CDR3 is CASSQVRGAHYTFLRGQETQYF. The CDR3 nucleotides read TGTGCCAGCAGCCAAGTACGAGGGGCCCATTACACCTTTCTGAGGGGGCAAGAGACCCAGTACTTC.

The rearrangement joins TRBV18 to TRBJ2-1, with no clear D. V dropped 2 bases and J dropped 8 bases, with 16 bases sitting between them. This CDR3 has 15 residues. Per germline, CDR1 KGHSH and CDR2 LQKENI. The CDR3 DNA sequence: TGTGCCAGCTCACCAGCCCGTACGGGCGTTTATGAGCAGTTCTTC. It specifies CASSPARTGVYEQFF.

This sequence joins TRBV11-2 and TRBJ2-3, with TRBD2 matching 13 bases. This CDR3 is built from 17 residues. CDR1 is SGHAT, CDR2 FQNNGV, per germline. After removal of 1 base from V and 2 bases from J, the junction contained 3 bases not matched to a gene. The CDR3 sequence is CASSLGTSGGPTDTQYF. The CDR3 DNA follows: TGTGCCAGCAGCTTAGGGACTAGCGGGGGCCCCACAGATACGCAGTATTTT.

The chain employs TRBV13 and TRBJ1-3; a weak D match, TRBD1 (5 bases). V shed 4 bases and J shed 3 bases, with 10 bases lying between them. CDR1 is PRHDT, CDR2 FYEKMQ, per germline (reference sequence). The CDR3 totals 14 residues. The CDR3 reads CASSSRGGGNTIYF. The CDR3 bases are TGTGCCAGCAGCTCCCGGGGGGGTGGAAACACCATATATTTT.

This clone has just one count. This chain links TRBV5-4 with TRBJ2-7; TRBD2 matches 8 bases. Looked up from germline, CDR1 is SGHNT and CDR2 is YYREEE (reference sequence). V was pared by 5 bases and J by 7 bases, with 8 bases of the junction left unmatched. The CDR3 is made up of 13 amino acids. CDR3 amino acids: CASRAGGRGEQYF. In DNA, the CDR3 is TGTGCCAGCAGGGCGGGGGGCCGAGGAGAGCAGTACTTC.

V usage is TRBV5-1 and J usage is TRBJ2-1; 10 bases fit TRBD2. The germline V gene encodes CDR1 SGHRS and CDR2 YFSETQ. The CDR3 runs 16 residues. The V and J ends lost 0 bases and 0 bases, in that order; junction bases with no gene match: 0. This CDR3 is CASSLASGSSYNEQFF. CDR3 coding DNA: TGCGCCAGCAGCTTGGCTAGCGGGAGCTCCTACAATGAGCAGTTCTTC.

This chain uses TRBV7-2 with TRBJ1-3; a weak D match, TRBD1 (6 bases). Germline assignment: CDR1 SGHTA and CDR2 FQGNSA. This CDR3 has 14 amino acids. The germline V and J ends were trimmed by 3 bases and 2 bases, with 8 bases remaining between them. The CDR3 bases are TGTGCCAGCAGCTTGGGGACACCTGGAAACACCATATATTTT. Amino acid sequence: CASSLGTPGNTIYF.

This clone was detected once. This chain uses TRBV4-1 with TRBJ1-1; perhaps TRBD1 as D (5 bases). The V and J ends lost 1 base and 1 base respectively, with 13 bases between them. The CDR3 is 16 residues long. The V gene's germline CDR1 is MGHRA and CDR2 YSYEKL. The CDR3 DNA reads as TGCGCCAGCAGCCAAGGGATCGTGCAGGGGAACACTGAAGCTTTCTTT. The encoded protein is CASSQGIVQGNTEAFF.

V gene TRBV3-1 (or the pseudogene TRBV3-2) combines with J gene TRBJ2-2; 7 positions agree with TRBD2. With 3 bases clipped from V and 6 bases from J, the junction kept 7 bases outside the gene matches. Germline CDR1 is LGHDT and CDR2 is YNNKEL (reference sequence). The CDR3 is 15 residues long. The CDR3 spells CASSHRTSIAGELFF. The DNA for the CDR3 is TGTGCCAGCAGCCACCGGACTAGTATAGCCGGGGAGCTGTTTTTT.

A single count supports this clone. The rearrangement links TRBV6-4 to TRBJ1-6; D remains ambiguous. Germline loops: CDR1 MRHNA, CDR2 SNTAGT. V was cut by 3 bases and J by 7 bases, with 13 bases left in between. CDR3 length equals 15 residues. The CDR3: CASSEGHSGNSPLHF. CDR3 coding DNA: TGTGCCAGCAGTGAAGGGCATTCTGGGAATTCACCCCTCCACTTT.

The chain has TRBV6-4 and TRBJ1-5, with TRBD1 matching 12 bases. The germline CDR1 and CDR2 sequences are MRHNA and SNTAGT. The CDR3 is 14 residues long. Germline trimming cut 8 bases from V and 2 bases from J; bases unmatched to any gene: 1. The DNA of the CDR3 is TGTGCCAGCGGGACAGGGGGCGGCAATCAGCCCCAGCATTTT. Its translation is CASGTGGGNQPQHF.

This chain uses TRBV7-2 with TRBJ2-1; 9 nucleotides align to TRBD2. V lost 5 bases to trimming and J lost 8 bases; unmatched junction nucleotides: 13. In germline, CDR1 is SGHTA, CDR2 FQGNSA. The length of the CDR3 is 16 residues. The CDR3 spells CASSPTSGPPEDEQFF. The CDR3 DNA is TGTGCCAGCAGCCCTACTAGCGGGCCCCCGGAGGATGAGCAGTTCTTC.

The chain is built from TRBV27 and TRBJ1-6; D remains unclear. Germline CDR1 reads MNHEY; CDR2 reads SMNVEV (reference sequence). CDR3 size: 15 residues. V lost 2 bases to trimming and J lost 8 bases, with 13 bases between them. The CDR3 DNA reads TGTGCCAGCAGTTTAAGTCGGGGAACTTATTCACCCCTCCACTTT. Translation: CASSLSRGTYSPLHF.

V is TRBV27 and J is TRBJ1-2; tentative D call: TRBD1 (6 bases). The CDR3 has 14 amino acids. Germline CDR1 reads MNHEY; CDR2 reads SMNVEV (reference sequence). V was clipped by 4 bases and J by 4 bases, with 13 bases between them. For the CDR3, the DNA is TGTGCCAGCAGTTATCGGGGGGCGGGCTATGGCTACACCTTC. Protein product: CASSYRGAGYGYTF.